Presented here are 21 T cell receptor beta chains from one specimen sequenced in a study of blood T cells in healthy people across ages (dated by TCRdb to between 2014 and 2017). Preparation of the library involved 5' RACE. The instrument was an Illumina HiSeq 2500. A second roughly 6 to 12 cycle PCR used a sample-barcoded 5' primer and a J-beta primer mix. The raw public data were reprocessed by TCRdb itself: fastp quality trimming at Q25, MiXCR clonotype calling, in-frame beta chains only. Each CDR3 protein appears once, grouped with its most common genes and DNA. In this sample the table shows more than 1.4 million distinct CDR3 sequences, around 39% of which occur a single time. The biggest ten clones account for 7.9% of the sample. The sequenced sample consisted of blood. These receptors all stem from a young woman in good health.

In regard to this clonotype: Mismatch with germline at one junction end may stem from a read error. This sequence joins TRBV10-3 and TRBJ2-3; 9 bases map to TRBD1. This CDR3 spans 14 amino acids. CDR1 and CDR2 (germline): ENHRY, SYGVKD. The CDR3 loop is CAIGGQGLTDMQYF. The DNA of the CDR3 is TGTGCCATCGGGGGACAGGGTTTAACAGATATGCAGTATTTT.

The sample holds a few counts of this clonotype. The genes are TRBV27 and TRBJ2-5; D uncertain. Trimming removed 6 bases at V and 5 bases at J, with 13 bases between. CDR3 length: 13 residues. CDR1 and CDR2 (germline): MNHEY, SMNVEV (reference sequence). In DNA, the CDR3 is TGTGCCAGCAGCCCCTTGGACCCGGAGACCCAGTACTTC. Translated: CASSPLDPETQYF.

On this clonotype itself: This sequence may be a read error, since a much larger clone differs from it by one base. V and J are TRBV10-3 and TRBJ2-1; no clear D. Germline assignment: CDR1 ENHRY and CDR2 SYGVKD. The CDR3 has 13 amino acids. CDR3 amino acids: CSISDGLDNEQFF. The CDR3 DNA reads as TGTTCCATCAGTGATGGCCTGGACAATGAGCAGTTCTTC.

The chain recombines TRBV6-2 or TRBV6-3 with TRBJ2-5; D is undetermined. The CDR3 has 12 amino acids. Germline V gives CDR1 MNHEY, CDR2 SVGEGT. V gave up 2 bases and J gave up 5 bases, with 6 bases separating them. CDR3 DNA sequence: TGTGCCAGCAGTTACCCGCTGGAGACCCAGTACTTC. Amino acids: CASSYPLETQYF.

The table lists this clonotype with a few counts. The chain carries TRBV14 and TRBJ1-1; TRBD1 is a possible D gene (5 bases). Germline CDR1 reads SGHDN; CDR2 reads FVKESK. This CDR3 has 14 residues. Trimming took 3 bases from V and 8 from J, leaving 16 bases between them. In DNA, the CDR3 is TGTGCCAGCAGCCAGAGGACTTCCAGGACAGAAGCTTTCTTT. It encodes CASSQRTSRTEAFF. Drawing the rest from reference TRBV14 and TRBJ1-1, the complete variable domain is EAGVTQFPSHSVIEKGQTVTLRCDPISGHDNLYWYRRVMGKEIKFLLHFVKESKQDESGMPNNRFLAERTGGTYSTLKVQPAELEDSGVYFCASSQRTSRTEAFFGQGTRLTVV.

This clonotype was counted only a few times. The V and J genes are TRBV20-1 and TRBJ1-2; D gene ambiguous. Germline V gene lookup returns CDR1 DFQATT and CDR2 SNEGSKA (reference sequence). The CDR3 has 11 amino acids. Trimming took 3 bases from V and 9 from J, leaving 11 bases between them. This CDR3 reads CSASNRFSYTF. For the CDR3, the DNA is TGCAGTGCTAGTAATCGTTTTAGCTACACCTTC.

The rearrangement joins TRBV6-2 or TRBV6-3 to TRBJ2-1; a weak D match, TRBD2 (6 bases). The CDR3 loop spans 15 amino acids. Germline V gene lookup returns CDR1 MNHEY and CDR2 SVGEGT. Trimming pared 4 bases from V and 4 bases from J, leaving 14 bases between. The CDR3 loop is CASSFWVAEYNEQFF. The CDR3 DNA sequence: TGTGCCAGCAGTTTCTGGGTAGCGGAATACAATGAGCAGTTCTTC.

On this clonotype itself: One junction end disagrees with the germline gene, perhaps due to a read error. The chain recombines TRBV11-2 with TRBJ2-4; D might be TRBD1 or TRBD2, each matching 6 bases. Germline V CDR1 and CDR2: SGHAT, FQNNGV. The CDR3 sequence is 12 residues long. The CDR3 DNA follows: TGTGCCAGCAGCTTAGAATGGGGGGCAAAGGACTTC. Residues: CASSLEWGAKDF.

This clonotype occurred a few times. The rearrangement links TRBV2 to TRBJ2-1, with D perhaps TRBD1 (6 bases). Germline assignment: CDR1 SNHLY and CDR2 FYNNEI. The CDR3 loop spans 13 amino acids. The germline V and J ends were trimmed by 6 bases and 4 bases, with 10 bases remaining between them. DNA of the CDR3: TGTGCCAGCAGGAACAGGGTATACAATGAGCAGTTCTTC. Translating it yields CASRNRVYNEQFF.

Here the CDR3 reads CVSVGGPRYEQYF. DNA for the CDR3: TGTGTCTCTGTCGGGGGCCCGCGGTACGAGCAGTACTTC. The chain recombines TRBV2 with TRBJ2-7, with D perhaps given as TRBD1 or TRBD2 (6 bases each). The CDR3 consists of 13 residues. Germline V gives CDR1 SNHLY, CDR2 FYNNEI. The whole variable domain, filled in from reference TRBV2 and TRBJ2-7, reads EPEVTQTPSHQVTQMGQEVILRCVPISNHLYFYWYRQILGQKVEFLVSFYNNEISEKSEIFDDQFSVERPDGSNFTLKIRSTKLEDSAMYFCVSVGGPRYEQYFGPGTRLTVT.

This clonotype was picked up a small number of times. CDR3 nucleotides: TGTGCCAGCAGCCCAGGGGGTTGGGGGGGAGACAATGAGCAGTTCTTC. This codes for CASSPGGWGGDNEQFF. This chain connects TRBV11-3 to TRBJ2-1, with D perhaps being TRBD1 or TRBD2 (7 bases each). V lost 5 bases to trimming and J lost 5 bases, with 19 bases between them. This CDR3 has 16 residues. From germline, CDR1 is SGHNT and CDR2 YENEEA.

In DNA, the CDR3 is TGTGCCAGCAGCAACAGCCGTGAGCAGTACTTC. This translates into CASSNSREQYF. The chain couples TRBV14 to TRBJ2-7; D gene ambiguous. The germline CDR1 and CDR2 sequences are SGHDN and FVKESK. This CDR3 is built from 11 residues. Trimming shortened V by 5 bases and J by 7 bases, and 9 bases separated the two germline ends.

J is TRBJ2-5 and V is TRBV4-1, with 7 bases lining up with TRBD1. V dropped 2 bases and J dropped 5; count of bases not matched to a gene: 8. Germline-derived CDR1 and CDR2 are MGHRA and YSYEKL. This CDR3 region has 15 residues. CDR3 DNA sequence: TGCGCCAGCAGCCAACCGACAGGGCCGCGGGAGACCCAGTACTTC. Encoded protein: CASSQPTGPRETQYF.

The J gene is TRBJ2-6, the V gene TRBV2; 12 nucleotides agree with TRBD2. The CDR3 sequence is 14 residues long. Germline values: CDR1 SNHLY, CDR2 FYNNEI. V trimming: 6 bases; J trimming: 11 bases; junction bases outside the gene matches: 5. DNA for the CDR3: TGTGCCAGCAGCAGGACTAGCGGGGTTTACGTCCTGACTTTC. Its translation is CASSRTSGVYVLTF.

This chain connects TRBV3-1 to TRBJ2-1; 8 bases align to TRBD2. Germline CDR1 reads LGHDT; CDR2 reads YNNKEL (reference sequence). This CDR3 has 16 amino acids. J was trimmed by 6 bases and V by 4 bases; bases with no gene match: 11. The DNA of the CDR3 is TGTGCCAGCAGCCGCCGGGGCGGGAGCGGGAGCAATGAGCAGTTCTTC. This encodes CASSRRGGSGSNEQFF.

The CDR3 coding sequence is TGTGCCATCATCACGGAAGGCTACAATGAGCAGTTCTTC. Encoded protein: CAIITEGYNEQFF. The chain joins TRBV7-8 to TRBJ2-1; D ambiguous. CDR1 and CDR2 (germline): SGHVS, FQNEAQ. The CDR3 is made up of 13 amino acids. V shed 10 bases and J shed 3 bases, with 13 bases lying between them.

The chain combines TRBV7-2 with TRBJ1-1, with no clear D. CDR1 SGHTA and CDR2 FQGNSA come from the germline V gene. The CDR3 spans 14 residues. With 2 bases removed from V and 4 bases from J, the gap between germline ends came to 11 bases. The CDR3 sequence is CASSLSGAGTEAFF. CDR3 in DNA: TGTGCCAGCAGCTTATCGGGAGCGGGCACTGAAGCTTTCTTT.

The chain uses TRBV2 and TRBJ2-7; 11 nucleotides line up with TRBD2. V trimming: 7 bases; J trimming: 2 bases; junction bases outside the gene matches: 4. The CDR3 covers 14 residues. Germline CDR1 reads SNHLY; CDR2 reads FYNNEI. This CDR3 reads CASMGTSGPYEQYF. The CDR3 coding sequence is TGTGCCAGCATGGGGACTAGCGGACCCTACGAGCAGTACTTC.

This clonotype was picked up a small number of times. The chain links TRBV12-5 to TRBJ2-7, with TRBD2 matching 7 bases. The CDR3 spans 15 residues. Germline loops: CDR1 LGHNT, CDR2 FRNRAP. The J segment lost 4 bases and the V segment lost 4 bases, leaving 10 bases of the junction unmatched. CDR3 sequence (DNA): TGTGCTAGTGGTTGGGGGAGCGGGGAGATATACGAGCAGTACTTC. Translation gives CASGWGSGEIYEQYF.

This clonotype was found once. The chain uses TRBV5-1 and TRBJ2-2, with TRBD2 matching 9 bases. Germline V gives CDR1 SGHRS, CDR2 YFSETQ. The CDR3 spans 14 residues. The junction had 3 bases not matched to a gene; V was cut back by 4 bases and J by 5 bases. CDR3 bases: TGCGCCAGCAGCCCGGCGGGGGGGACCGGGGAGCTGTTTTTT. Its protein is CASSPAGGTGELFF.

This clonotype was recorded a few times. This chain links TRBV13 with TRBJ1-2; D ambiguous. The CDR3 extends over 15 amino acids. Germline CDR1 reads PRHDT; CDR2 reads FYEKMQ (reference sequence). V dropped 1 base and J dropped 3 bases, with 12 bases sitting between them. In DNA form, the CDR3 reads TGTGCCAGCAGCTTAGCGGGCAGCGGGGACTATGGCTACACCTTC. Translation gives CASSLAGSGDYGYTF.